A selection of T cell receptor beta chains follows, all from one sample in a study of cytomegalovirus exposure and HLA in healthy donors. Measured with immunoSEQ multiplex PCR; TCRdb has only the in-frame clones, and not every one. The sample carries around 190,000 clones, roughly 9.5% recorded once. The sample comprised PBMCs. Receptor source: a woman aged 25 to 39 in good health and CMV-seropositive. CDR3s include the opening cysteine and the closing phenylalanine or tryptophan. A D gene is named only where the DNA matches it firmly. Some rows have no size entry. The others give once, few or many, or a class for an expanded clone.

CDR3 DNA	CDR3 protein	J gene	V gene	D gene	clone size
TGTGCCAGCACCCTAGCGGGAGGGTCTGAGAATGAGCAGTTCTTC	CASTLAGGSENEQFF	TRBJ2-1	TRBV2	TRBD2	-
TGTGCCAGTAGTAAAAGGCGGGAAGCCTACGAGCAGTACTTC	CASSKRREAYEQYF	TRBJ2-7	TRBV19	-	-
TGTGCCAGCAGTGATGCGCGGGGGGCAGATACGCAGTATTTT	CASSDARGADTQYF	TRBJ2-3	TRBV2	TRBD2	few
TGTGCCAGTGGGTCCCTAGCGGGGCCAACCTACGAGCAGTACTTC	CASGSLAGPTYEQYF	TRBJ2-7	TRBV19	TRBD2	-
TGTGCCAGCAGTGGTAACCGGGGAAAAAATGAAGAACTGTTTTTT	CASSGNRGKNEELFF	TRBJ1-4	TRBV6-4	-	few
TGTGCCAGCAGTGAACGACAGGGGCGAGCTAACTATGGCTACACCTTC	CASSERQGRANYGYTF	TRBJ1-2	TRBV6-1	TRBD1	few
TGCAGCGTTCTCACCGGGACAGGGTCCTACGAGCAGTACTTC	CSVLTGTGSYEQYF	TRBJ2-7	TRBV29-1	TRBD1	-
TGTGCCAGCAGCCCGCCAAGCGGGAGGTACTACAATGAGCAGTTCTTC	CASSPPSGRYYNEQFF	TRBJ2-1	TRBV9	TRBD2	few
TGTGCCAGCTCACTACTACGGGTGGGAGATACGCAGTATTTT	CASSLLRVGDTQYF	TRBJ2-3	TRBV18	-	few
TGTGCCAGCAGCCAAGGGGCGGGAGGGATCAGTGAGCAGTTCTTC	CASSQGAGGISEQFF	TRBJ2-1	TRBV14	TRBD2	few
TGTGCCACCTCGGCGACAAGGGGACTAGCCAAAAACATTCAGTACTTC	CATSATRGLAKNIQYF	TRBJ2-4	TRBV2	-	few
TGTGCCAGCACCAGTGGGGGGGAAGTCCCTGAGCAGTTCTTC	CASTSGGEVPEQFF	TRBJ2-1	TRBV18	TRBD2	few
TGTGCCAGCAGCGTAGTTCCCATTAAATGCGGGGAGCAGTACTTC	CASSVVPIKCGEQYF	TRBJ2-7	TRBV9	-	few
TGTGCCAGCGGGGGTCCGGGACTAGGCACAGATACGCAGTATTTT	CASGGPGLGTDTQYF	TRBJ2-3	TRBV5-4	TRBD2	-
TGTGCCAGCAGCTCATGGACTAGCGGGAGGCAAGAGACCCAGTACTTC	CASSSWTSGRQETQYF	TRBJ2-5	TRBV7-2	TRBD2	few
TGTGCCAGCAGCCCGCTTCTAGCGGGAGTTTCCGAGCAGTACTTC	CASSPLLAGVSEQYF	TRBJ2-7	TRBV6-5	TRBD2	-
TGTGCCAGCAGTTTAGCGGGATTGAACACCGGGGAGCTGTTTTTT	CASSLAGLNTGELFF	TRBJ2-2	TRBV2	TRBD2	few
TGTGCCAGCACTGGGGCCACAGGGGAAAACGCTAATGAAAAACTGTTTTTT	CASTGATGENANEKLFF	TRBJ1-4	TRBV2	TRBD1	few
TGTGCCAGCAGCTTAAATGGACTAGCGGGGTACAATGAGCAGTTCTTC	CASSLNGLAGYNEQFF	TRBJ2-1	TRBV13	TRBD2	-
TGTGCCAGCAGCTTAGAGGGAGGGGCTGGCTACACCTTC	CASSLEGGAGYTF	TRBJ1-2	TRBV7-9	-	few
TGCGCCAGCAGCGACCCACCTCGACAGGGGGCGGGTGGCTACACCTTC	CASSDPPRQGAGGYTF	TRBJ1-2	TRBV5-1	TRBD1	-
TGTGCCAGCAGTCGAACAGGGGGCGCGGTACTGGAGCAGTTCTTC	CASSRTGGAVLEQFF	TRBJ2-1	TRBV27	TRBD1	-
TGCGCCAGCAGCCTCAAGAACTTATACGGGTACGAGCAGTACTTC	CASSLKNLYGYEQYF	TRBJ2-7	TRBV5-1	-	few
TGTGCCAGCAGCGTTTTCGACAGGCCCTACAATGAGCAGTTCTTC	CASSVFDRPYNEQFF	TRBJ2-1	TRBV9	-	-
TGTGCCAGCAGCGCCAGACTAGCGCAGAGCTCCTACAATGAGCAGTTCTTC	CASSARLAQSSYNEQFF	TRBJ2-1	TRBV9	TRBD2	-
TGTGCCAGCAGCGTAGCCCTCGGTGAGCAGTTCTTC	CASSVALGEQFF	TRBJ2-1	TRBV9	-	few
TGCGCCAGCAGCCCCGGGACAGGGGGCGTAGATACGCAGTATTTT	CASSPGTGGVDTQYF	TRBJ2-3	TRBV5-1	TRBD1	few
TGTGCCAGCAGTGAAGGAGGGGGTGGGGGGGTTGACACTGAAGCTTTCTTT	CASSEGGGGGVDTEAFF	TRBJ1-1	TRBV6-1	-	few
TGCGCCAGCAGCGCGACAGCAACAGATACGCAGTATTTT	CASSATATDTQYF	TRBJ2-3	TRBV5-1	-	few
TGTGCCAGCAGCTACTCTAGCGGGAGCTCCTACGAGCAGTACTTC	CASSYSSGSSYEQYF	TRBJ2-7	TRBV6-4	TRBD2	few
TGTGCCACCGGACAGGGAACAGATACGCAGTATTTT	CATGQGTDTQYF	TRBJ2-3	TRBV7-9	TRBD1	-
TGCGCCAGCAGCCAGCTGGAGCCGGCTGGAAACACCATATATTTT	CASSQLEPAGNTIYF	TRBJ1-3	TRBV5-1	-	few
TGTGCCAGCAGTTCCGAAACAGGGGTCGGGGGCACTGAAGCTTTCTTT	CASSSETGVGGTEAFF	TRBJ1-1	TRBV2	TRBD1	-
TGTGCCAGCAGTGACGGAGCCCCTTCTCTTTACAATGAGCAGTTCTTC	CASSDGAPSLYNEQFF	TRBJ2-1	TRBV2	-	-
TGTGCCCGGTTGGAACAGGGGCCGAACACTGAAGCTTTCTTT	CARLEQGPNTEAFF	TRBJ1-1	TRBV30	TRBD1	few
TGTGCCAGCAGCTCCCCGCCAGGGGGCCACGAGACCCAGTACTTC	CASSSPPGGHETQYF	TRBJ2-5	TRBV5-5	TRBD1	-
TGTGCCAGCTCACCACCGTCGCAGATGAACACTGAAGCTTTCTTT	CASSPPSQMNTEAFF	TRBJ1-1	TRBV18	-	few
TGTGCCAGCAGCCAAGACACAGGGGGCAATGAAAAACTGTTTTTT	CASSQDTGGNEKLFF	TRBJ1-4	TRBV4-2	TRBD1	few
TGTGCCAGCAGTGAGGACAGGGGAAACTATGGCTACACCTTC	CASSEDRGNYGYTF	TRBJ1-2	TRBV6-1	TRBD1	-
TGTGCCAGCAGCCCAGGGTGGGGAGACAGGGGTTTCCAAGAGACCCAGTACTTC	CASSPGWGDRGFQETQYF	TRBJ2-5	TRBV7-8	TRBD1	few
TGCGCCAGCAGCCATTATGACAGGGTTACGAACACTGAAGCTTTCTTT	CASSHYDRVTNTEAFF	TRBJ1-1	TRBV4-1	TRBD1	few
TGTGCCAGCAGCTTAGCGCGACAGCCTCTGAACACTGAAGCTTTCTTT	CASSLARQPLNTEAFF	TRBJ1-1	TRBV7-9	-	-
TGTGCCAGCAGCTTCCCTCCTAGGGAAAGGGGAGCTTTCTTT	CASSFPPRERGAFF	TRBJ1-1	TRBV7-8	-	-
TGTGCCAGCAGCTTAGTCGGGACAGGGCATCAGCCCCAGCATTTT	CASSLVGTGHQPQHF	TRBJ1-5	TRBV7-2	TRBD1	few
TGTGCCAGCAGCGTAGAACGAGGGGAGACCCAGTACTTC	CASSVERGETQYF	TRBJ2-5	TRBV9	-	-
TGTGCCAGCAGCTTGGGTACAGGGGGCGCAGGCTATGGCTACACCTTC	CASSLGTGGAGYGYTF	TRBJ1-2	TRBV5-4	TRBD1	-
TGTGCCACAAACTTCCCGGACACTTCCTACGAGCAGTACTTC	CATNFPDTSYEQYF	TRBJ2-7	TRBV2	-	few
TGTGCCATCAGGAAGACAGGGGACTCGAACGAGCAGTACTTC	CAIRKTGDSNEQYF	TRBJ2-7	TRBV10-3	TRBD1	-
TGCGCCAGCAGTGAGCTAAGCAGGGGGCGGCAGTATTTT	CASSELSRGRQYF	TRBJ2-3	TRBV10-1	TRBD1	-
TGTGCCACATCGACAGGGAATACCGGGGAGCTGTTTTTT	CATSTGNTGELFF	TRBJ2-2	TRBV25-1	TRBD1	-
TGTGCCAGTAATCTCCTTAGCGGGGGCACGGATGAGCAGTTCTTC	CASNLLSGGTDEQFF	TRBJ2-1	TRBV19	TRBD2	-
TGCGCCAGCAGCTCCCGTGGGGCGGTGGGAAACACCATATATTTT	CASSSRGAVGNTIYF	TRBJ1-3	TRBV5-1	-	few
TGTGCCAGCAGCTTGGAACTAGCGCTGAGCTCCTACGAGCAGTACTTC	CASSLELALSSYEQYF	TRBJ2-7	TRBV5-6	TRBD2	-